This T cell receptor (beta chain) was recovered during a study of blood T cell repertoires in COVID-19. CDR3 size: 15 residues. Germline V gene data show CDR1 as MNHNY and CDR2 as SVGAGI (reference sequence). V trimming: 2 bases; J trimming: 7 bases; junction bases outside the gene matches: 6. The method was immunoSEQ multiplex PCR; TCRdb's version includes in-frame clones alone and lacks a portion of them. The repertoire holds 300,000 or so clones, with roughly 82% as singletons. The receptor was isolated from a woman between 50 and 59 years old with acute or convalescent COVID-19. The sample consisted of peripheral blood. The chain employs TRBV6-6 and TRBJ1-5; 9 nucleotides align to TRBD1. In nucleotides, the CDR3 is TGTGCCAGCAGTTACAATAACAGGGGGCTCCAGCCCCAGCATTTT. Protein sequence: CASSYNNRGLQPQHF.